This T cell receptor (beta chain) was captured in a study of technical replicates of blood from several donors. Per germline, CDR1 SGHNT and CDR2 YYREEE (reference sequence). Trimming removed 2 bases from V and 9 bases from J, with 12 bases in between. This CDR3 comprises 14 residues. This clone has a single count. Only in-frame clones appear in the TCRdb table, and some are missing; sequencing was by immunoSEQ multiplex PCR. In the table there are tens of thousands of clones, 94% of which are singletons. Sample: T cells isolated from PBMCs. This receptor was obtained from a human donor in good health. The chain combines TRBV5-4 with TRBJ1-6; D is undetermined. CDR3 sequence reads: CASSLQSSGSPLHF. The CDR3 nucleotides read TGTGCCAGCAGCTTACAGAGCAGCGGTTCACCCCTCCACTTT. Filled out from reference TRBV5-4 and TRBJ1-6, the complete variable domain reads ETGVTQSPTHLIKTRGQQVTLRCSSQSGHNTVSWYQQALGQGPQFIFQYYREEENGRGNFPPRFSGLQFPNYSSELNVNALELDDSALYLCASSLQSSGSPLHFGNGTRLTVT.